These 20 T cell receptor beta chains share one sample of origin, sequenced in a study of tumor and adjacent non-tumor tissue in lung cancer (dated by TCRdb to the late 2010s). Libraries came from multiplex PCR. Reads for this sample came from an Illumina HiSeq 2500. TCRbeta libraries were constructed through three rounds of nested PCR with primers (Table S4) according to protocols modified from ARM-PCR. The raw public reads went through TCRdb reprocessing: fastp at Q25, MiXCR clone calling, in-frame beta chains kept. Entries that share a CDR3 protein sequence are merged under the most common genes and DNA. The sample table holds some 80,000 distinct CDR3 sequences, of which roughly 80% were seen once. The ten top clones hold 50% to 65% of the sample. RNA was extracted from bulk unsorted tissue and checked for quality with a NanoDrop ND-1000 and an Agilent 2100. Normal lung samples were distant non-tumor tissue taken more than 3 cm from the tumor edge.

Sequenced: distant non-tumor lung tissue. The receptor source for this set is a man in his 60s with non-small cell lung cancer.

The chain links TRBV11-2 to TRBJ2-6; D uncertain. CDR1 and CDR2 from the germline V gene are SGHAT and FQNNGV. This CDR3 has 19 amino acids. Trimming removed 10 bases from V and 0 bases from J, with 25 bases in between. The CDR3 nucleotides read TGTGCCAACAGTTTAGTTCCAAAGGGCAGGCCCTCTGGGGCCAACGTCCTGACTTTC. Protein sequence: CANSLVPKGRPSGANVLTF.

A note on this clonotype: Its ends do not fully match the called genes, so a read error is possible. The chain couples TRBV10-1 to TRBJ2-1; 9 bases align to TRBD2. The V gene's germline CDR1 is WNHNN and CDR2 SYGVQD (reference sequence). The length of the CDR3 is 16 residues. The CDR3 region is CGSGGNPAGGYNEQFF. CDR3 DNA sequence: TGCGGCAGCGGTGGAAATCCAGCGGGAGGTTACAATGAGCAGTTCTTC.

Note on this clonotype: One end of the junction varies from germline; a read error may be responsible. V usage is TRBV6-2 or TRBV6-3 and J usage is TRBJ1-1; no definite D call. The CDR3 is 14 residues long. Germline CDR1 reads MNHEY; CDR2 reads SVGEGT. The CDR3, as DNA: TGTGCTAGCAGTTACCCCTACTGGAACATTGAAGCTTTCTTT. This codes for CASSYPYWNIEAFF.

A note on this clonotype: Mismatch with germline at one junction end may stem from a read error. This chain links TRBV6-1 with TRBJ2-3; D is possibly TRBD1 or TRBD2 (6 bases each). The CDR3 spans 17 residues. Germline V gene data show CDR1 as MNHNS and CDR2 as SASEGT. This CDR3 is CDSSVDAPGAHTDTQYF. CDR3 sequence (DNA): TGTGACAGCAGTGTCGACGCGCCGGGGGCCCACACAGATACGCAGTATTTT.

The rearrangement links TRBV20-1 to TRBJ2-1; TRBD2 might be the D (6 bases). This CDR3 has 15 amino acids. Germline assignment: CDR1 DFQATT and CDR2 SNEGSKA (reference sequence). V was pared by 5 bases and J by 9 bases, with 23 bases between. The CDR3 here is CSALGLAGPMSEQFF. The CDR3 coding sequence is TGCAGTGCTTTGGGACTGGCGGGGCCGATGAGTGAGCAGTTCTTC.

Worth noting for this clonotype: This is likely a read error, given that the CDR3 carries no conserved phenylalanine or tryptophan at its end. The chain carries TRBV6-5 and TRBJ2-3; D not certain. The V gene's germline CDR1 is MNHEY and CDR2 SVGAGI. V shed 6 bases and J shed 8 bases, with 12 bases lying between them. The CDR3 spans 12 residues. CDR3 sequence reads: CASSAGTCTQYL. In DNA form, the CDR3 reads TGTGCCAGCAGCGCAGGCACATGTACGCAGTATTTG.

The CDR3 spells CSAMVRGGHGEQFF. In DNA, the CDR3 is TGCAGTGCTATGGTTCGGGGGGGACATGGTGAGCAGTTCTTC. The chain uses TRBV20-1 and TRBJ2-1; 8 nucleotides agree with TRBD2. Per germline, CDR1 DFQATT and CDR2 SNEGSKA (reference sequence). The CDR3 contains 14 residues. The junction had 11 bases not matched to a gene; V was cut back by 4 bases and J by 9 bases.

Points on this clonotype: The CDR3 carries no conserved terminal phenylalanine or tryptophan, so it likely arises from a read error. The chain has TRBV11-3 and TRBJ2-3; D possibly matches TRBD1 or TRBD2 (6 bases each). V was shortened by 6 bases and J by 6 bases, with 19 bases between the two germline ends. The CDR3 sequence is 15 residues long. The germline CDR1 and CDR2 sequences are SGHNT and YENEEA. The CDR3: CASSFVRGARDTQYL. CDR3 coding DNA: TGTGCCAGCAGTTTCGTGAGGGGGGCGAGGGATACGCAGTATCTA.

This clonotype was detected once. At one end the junction does not follow the germline gene, possibly because of a read error. V gene TRBV11-3 combines with J gene TRBJ2-3, with D maybe TRBD1 (6 bases). The assigned J gene may be wrong: the sequence end matches TRBJ1-5 better. The CDR3 spans 12 residues. CDR1 and CDR2 from the germline V gene are SGHNT and YENEEA. CDR3 nucleotide sequence: TGTGCTAGCACGGGGGGGGCAGATACGCAGCATTTT. This translates into CASTGGADTQHF.

About this clonotype itself: The junction shows a germline mismatch at one end, possibly a read error. The chain uses TRBV24-1 and TRBJ1-5; no clear D. The germline CDR1 and CDR2 sequences are KGHDR and SFDVKD. The CDR3 consists of 14 residues. The CDR3 DNA reads TGTTCCACCAGTGAAGGTTATAGCAATCAGTCCCAGCATTTT. As protein: CSTSEGYSNQSQHF.

As concerns this clonotype: Its ends do not fully match the called genes, so a read error is possible. The chain combines TRBV6-5 with TRBJ2-1; D possibly corresponds to TRBD2 (7 bases). CDR3 length: 18 amino acids. Germline assignment: CDR1 MNHEY and CDR2 SVGAGI. The CDR3 loop is CASSCVGSGGSNYNEQLF. The DNA for the CDR3 is TGTGCCAGCAGTTGCGTGGGTTCGGGGGGCTCTAATTACAATGAGCAGCTCTTC.

In regard to this clonotype: Compared with germline, one end of the junction differs, possibly owing to a read error. The rearrangement uses TRBV20-1 and TRBJ2-7; no reliable D call. The germline V gene encodes CDR1 DFQATT and CDR2 SNEGSKA (reference sequence). This CDR3 has 12 amino acids. The CDR3 sequence is CSVSAVTYEEYF. The CDR3 DNA reads as TGTAGTGTTAGTGCGGTCACCTACGAGGAGTACTTC.

Turning to this clonotype: Sequence at one end of the junction differs from germline and may be a read error. The chain carries TRBV28 and TRBJ2-7, with a possible D match to TRBD1 (5 bases). CDR3 size: 11 residues. Germline-derived CDR1 and CDR2 are MDHEN and SYDVKM. CDR3 loop: CATSVGPKSHF. In DNA, the CDR3 is TGTGCCACCTCGGTGGGGCCAAAATCGCACTTC.

For the CDR3, the DNA is TGCGCCAGCAATTTCGGGACAAGGGGGGACATTCAGTACTTC. Amino acid sequence: CASNFGTRGDIQYF. V is TRBV5-1 and J is TRBJ2-4; possibly TRBD1 or TRBD2 for D (6 bases each). V was trimmed by 6 bases and J by 8 bases, leaving 18 bases between them. Germline-derived CDR1 and CDR2 are SGHRS and YFSETQ. The CDR3 extends over 14 amino acids.

Concerning this clonotype itself: One junction end does not reproduce the germline sequence, and a read error may be involved. This chain connects TRBV20-1 to TRBJ2-5; tentative D call: TRBD2 (5 bases). CDR1 DFQATT and CDR2 SNEGSKA come from the germline V gene (reference sequence). This CDR3 region has 13 residues. The CDR3, as DNA: TGCAGCGCTATAGACTCGGGGATGGAGATCCAGTACTTC. Translating it yields CSAIDSGMEIQYF.

DNA for the CDR3: TGCAGTGCTAGGGGTCCGGCGGGGACCGGGGAGCTGTTTTTT. Translation: CSARGPAGTGELFF. V and J are TRBV20-1 and TRBJ2-2; possible D gene TRBD2, 6 bases. The V and J ends lost 3 bases and 5 bases respectively, with 13 bases between them. Germline CDR1 reads DFQATT; CDR2 reads SNEGSKA (reference sequence). The CDR3 has 14 amino acids.

About this clonotype itself: A read error may account for a junction end that differs from germline. The chain uses TRBV6-5 and TRBJ1-2, with TRBD1 as a possible D gene (6 bases). Germline assignment: CDR1 MNHEY and CDR2 SVGAGI. The CDR3 is 17 residues long. Here the CDR3 DNA reads TGTACCAGCAGTTCACCTGGACAGAGAGCGACTAACTATGGCTACGCCTTC. Protein sequence: CTSSSPGQRATNYGYAF.

In the case of this clonotype: A junction boundary mismatches the germline segment, possibly from a read error. The V gene is TRBV6-5, the J gene TRBJ2-3, with D hard to call. Per the germline V gene, CDR1 is MNHEY and CDR2 is SVGAGI. The CDR3 totals 15 residues. CDR3 residues: CASSYYPGRRDTQYF. CDR3 in DNA: TGTGCTAGCAGTTACTACCCCGGGCGGCGAGATACGCAGTATTTT.

Judged by abundance, this clonotype is large. The gene calls are TRBV29-1 and TRBJ2-7; 10 bases are shared with TRBD1. V was pared by 5 bases and J by 5 bases, with 15 bases of the junction left unmatched. The CDR3 contains 16 residues. Germline V gives CDR1 SQVTM, CDR2 ANQGSEA. The CDR3 sequence is CSVQTRTGGEEDEQYF. The CDR3 coding sequence is TGCAGCGTTCAAACCCGGACAGGGGGTGAAGAAGACGAGCAGTACTTC.

Note on this clonotype: One base away lies a much larger clone, so this may be a sequencing read error. V gene TRBV6-1 combines with J gene TRBJ1-5, with D perhaps TRBD1 (5 bases). The length of the CDR3 is 14 residues. Germline CDR1 is MNHNS and CDR2 is SASEGT. The CDR3 is CASGGRYSNQPQRF. As DNA, the CDR3 is TGTGCCAGCGGGGGACGGTATAGCAATCAGCCCCAGCGTTTT.